This T cell receptor beta chain was obtained from a study of T cells in Graves' hyperthyroidism and ophthalmopathy. The sample holds many counts of this clonotype. The antigen remains unidentified. Germline V gene lookup returns CDR1 WSHSY and CDR2 SAAADI. The CDR3 contains 14 residues. V lost 0 bases to trimming and J lost 6 bases, with 11 bases between them. Study findings and constraints: Ophthalmopathy onset followed model prediction by a median approximately six months.

No progression to ophthalmopathy during 18 months of follow-up defined stable disease. Researchers barred patients who had uncontrolled infection, other autoimmune disease, pregnancy or lactation. On the basis of clinical symptoms, serum thyroxine and TRAb, thyroid ultrasound and orbital computed tomography, diagnoses were made. It was RNA transcripts that yielded the amplified TCR beta CDR3 regions. The HTBI set primed first-round TCR CDR3 RT-PCR. Via MiXCR, TCRdb re-called the multiplex PCR reads, giving one row per CDR3 protein. The sample holds about 360,000 distinct CDR3 sequences, roughly an eighth seen once.

The origin of this receptor is a young woman with Graves' hyperthyroidism. This chain connects TRBV10-2 to TRBJ1-1, with unresolved D. Specimen: blood. CDR3 sequence reads: CASSESLGRPEAFF. The CDR3 DNA sequence: TGCGCCAGCAGTGAGTCTTTGGGCCGGCCTGAAGCTTTCTTT.